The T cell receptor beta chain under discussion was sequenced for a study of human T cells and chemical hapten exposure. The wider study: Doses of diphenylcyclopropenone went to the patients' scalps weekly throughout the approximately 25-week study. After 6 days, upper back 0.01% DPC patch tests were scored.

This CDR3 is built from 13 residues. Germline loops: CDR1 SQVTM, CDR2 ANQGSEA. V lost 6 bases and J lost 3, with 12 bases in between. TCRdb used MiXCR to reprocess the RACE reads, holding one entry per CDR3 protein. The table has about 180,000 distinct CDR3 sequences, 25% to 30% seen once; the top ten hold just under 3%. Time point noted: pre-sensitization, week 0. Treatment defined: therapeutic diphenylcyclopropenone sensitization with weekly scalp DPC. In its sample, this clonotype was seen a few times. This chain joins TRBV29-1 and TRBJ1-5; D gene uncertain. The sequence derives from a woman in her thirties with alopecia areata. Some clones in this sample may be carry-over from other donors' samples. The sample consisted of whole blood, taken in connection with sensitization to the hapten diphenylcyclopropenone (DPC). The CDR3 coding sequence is TGCAGCGTCGCTGACAACGTCAATCAGCCCCAGCATTTT. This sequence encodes CSVADNVNQPQHF.